This TCR beta chain was captured in a study of blood T cell repertoires in COVID-19. Study background: The cDNA or gDNA used as material had been derived from T cells, B-cell-depleted T cells, or PBMCs.

The CDR3 is made up of 17 amino acids. Germline loops: CDR1 SGHDT, CDR2 YYEEEE. V lost 0 bases, J lost 0 bases, and 13 bases lay in between. The protocol was immunoSEQ multiplex PCR, while the TCRdb copy is restricted to in-frame clones and leaves out a portion. The sample shows around 280,000 clones, roughly nine tenths of them seen only once. The TCR sequence derives from a woman in her 30s with COVID-19, enrolled during active disease. The V call is TRBV5-6, the J call TRBJ1-3; D is unresolved. Sequencing used peripheral blood. CDR3 loop: CASSLAGRSSSGNTIYF. In DNA, the CDR3 is TGTGCCAGCAGCTTGGCCGGGAGATCAAGCTCTGGAAACACCATATATTTT.